Here is one T cell receptor beta chain with its context. This sample is drawn from a study of early T cells in non-severe SARS-CoV-2 infection. On the study more broadly: RNA in bulk from unsorted whole blood was sequenced, and chains were unpaired.

The length of the CDR3 is 12 residues. Germline values: CDR1 SQVTM, CDR2 ANQGSEA. V lost 6 bases and J lost 6, with 15 bases in between. MiXCR, applied by TCRdb to the 5' RACE reads, yields one record per CDR3 protein. The data contain about 98,000 distinct CDR3 sequences, around 13% of them singletons. Sequenced material: whole blood. The V and J genes are TRBV29-1 and TRBJ2-7; tentative D call: TRBD2 (5 bases). The sequence came from an adult who was a healthcare worker with PCR-confirmed SARS-CoV-2 infection or an uninfected control (not recorded which). In DNA form, the CDR3 reads TGCAGCGTCTCCATAAGTGGAGGCGAGCAGTACTTC. Translated: CSVSISGGEQYF.